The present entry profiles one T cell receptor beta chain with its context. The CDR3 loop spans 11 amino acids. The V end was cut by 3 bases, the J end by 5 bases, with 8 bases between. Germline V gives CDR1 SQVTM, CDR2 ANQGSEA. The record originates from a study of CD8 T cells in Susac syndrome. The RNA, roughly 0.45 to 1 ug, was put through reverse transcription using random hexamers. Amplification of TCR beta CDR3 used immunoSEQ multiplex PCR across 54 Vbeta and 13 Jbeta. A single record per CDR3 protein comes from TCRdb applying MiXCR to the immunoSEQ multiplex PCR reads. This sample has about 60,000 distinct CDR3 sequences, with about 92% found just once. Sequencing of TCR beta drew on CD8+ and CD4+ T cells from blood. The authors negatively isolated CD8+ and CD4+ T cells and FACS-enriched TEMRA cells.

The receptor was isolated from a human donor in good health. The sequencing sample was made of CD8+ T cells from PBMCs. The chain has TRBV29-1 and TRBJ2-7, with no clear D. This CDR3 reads CSVDLRDEQYF. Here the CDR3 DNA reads TGCAGCGTTGATCTTAGGGACGAGCAGTACTTC.